The clone carrying this T cell receptor (beta chain) was seen a handful of times. The CDR3 extends over 15 amino acids. CDR1 SGHRS and CDR2 YFSETQ come from the germline V gene. V was shortened by 1 base and J by 2 bases, with 11 bases between the two germline ends. This entry belongs to a study of T cells in Graves' hyperthyroidism and ophthalmopathy. RNA transcripts yielded amplified TCR beta CDR3 regions. Researchers ran a first-round RT-PCR on the TCR CDR3 using the HTBI primer set. TCRdb re-called the multiplex PCR reads with MiXCR, one entry per CDR3 protein. The sample holds around 360,000 distinct CDR3 sequences, approximately 16% seen once.

This sequence joins TRBV5-1 and TRBJ2-3; the D is unclear. Input material: blood. The sequence derives from a woman aged 55-69 years with Graves' ophthalmopathy. The CDR3 here is CASSLSPNPTDTQYF. DNA of the CDR3: TGCGCCAGCAGCTTGTCACCCAACCCCACAGATACGCAGTATTTT.